Shown below are 14 T cell receptor beta chains from a single sample sequenced in a study of shared clonotypes between healthy human individuals. The assay was immunoSEQ multiplex PCR, and TCRdb's table has in-frame clones only and misses some. The sample shows 2 million to 3 million clones, 93% of them seen only once. The sequenced sample consisted of naive CD4+ T cells from PBMCs. The subset denotes: CD45RA+ positively selected. Receptors were obtained from a man aged 18 to 35 in good health. Some clones in this sample may be carry-over from other donors' samples.

This clone was observed a single time. The gene calls are TRBV30 and TRBJ1-4, with D maybe TRBD1 (5 bases). The V gene's germline CDR1 is GTSNPN and CDR2 SVGIG (reference sequence). Trimming stripped 1 base from V and 5 bases from J, with 8 bases between. This CDR3 region has 13 residues. CDR3 protein: CAWSGGRNEKLFF. CDR3 nucleotide sequence: TGTGCCTGGAGTGGGGGACGGAATGAAAAACTGTTTTTT.

The chain combines TRBV28 with TRBJ2-5; D gene uncertain. TRBJ2-7 matches the DNA end more closely, so the J call is doubtful. Germline CDR1 MDHEN, CDR2 SYDVKM. CDR3 length: 15 amino acids. The CDR3 loop reads CASSALSGGSYEQYF. CDR3 DNA: TGTGCCAGCAGTGCGCTATCGGGTGGCTCCTACGAGCAGTACTTC.

V and J are TRBV15 and TRBJ2-7; 8 bases map to TRBD2. Germline CDR1 is LNHNV and CDR2 is YYDKDF (reference sequence). The CDR3 is 16 residues long. V trimming: 0 bases; J trimming: 3 bases; junction bases outside the gene matches: 7. CDR3 bases: TGTGCCACCAGCAGAGATCGAAGCGGGAGAGTCTACGAGCAGTACTTC. This sequence encodes CATSRDRSGRVYEQYF.

V is TRBV30 and J is TRBJ1-2; D not certain. The CDR3 covers 12 residues. With 3 bases removed from V and 4 bases from J, the gap between germline ends came to 9 bases. CDR1 GTSNPN and CDR2 SVGIG come from the germline V gene (reference sequence). The CDR3 loop reads CAWRRTVYGYTF. The CDR3 nucleotides are TGTGCCTGGAGGCGGACCGTCTATGGCTACACCTTC.

The V gene is TRBV19, the J gene TRBJ2-1, with 14 bases aligning to TRBD2. The CDR3 spans 16 residues. CDR1 LNHDA and CDR2 SQIVND come from the germline V gene (reference sequence). Trimming at V came to 5 bases and at J to 9 bases, leaving 9 bases not matched to a gene. CDR3 sequence: CASSPRGLAGGGEQFF. CDR3 in DNA: TGTGCCAGTAGTCCCCGAGGACTAGCGGGAGGTGGTGAGCAGTTCTTC. The variable domain in full, completed from reference TRBV19 and TRBJ2-1, reads DGGITQSPKYLFRKEGQNVTLSCEQNLNHDAMYWYRQDPGQGLRLIYYSQIVNDFQKGDIAEGYSVSREKKESFPLTVTSAQKNPTAFYLCASSPRGLAGGGEQFFGPGTRLTVL.

The chain couples TRBV9 to TRBJ2-7; D remains ambiguous. Germline-derived CDR1 and CDR2 are SGDLS and YYNGEE. With 3 bases removed from V and 0 bases from J, the gap between germline ends came to 10 bases. This CDR3 is 14 amino acids long. CDR3 sequence: CASSAHTDSYEQYF. The CDR3 region has the DNA TGTGCCAGCAGCGCCCACACGGACTCCTACGAGCAGTACTTC.

The rearrangement joins TRBV7-3 to TRBJ2-3; weak D call: TRBD2 (5 bases). Germline CDR1 reads SGHTA; CDR2 reads FQGTGA. V lost 2 bases, J lost 0 bases, and 12 bases lay in between. This CDR3 region has 16 residues. Written as DNA, the CDR3 is TGTGCCAGCAGCTTATTGGGAGCGCCTAGCACAGATACGCAGTATTTT. Translated: CASSLLGAPSTDTQYF.

The V and J genes are TRBV9 and TRBJ1-5; the D is unclear. The germline V gene encodes CDR1 SGDLS and CDR2 YYNGEE. V lost 0 bases and J 7 bases, leaving 11 bases between the germline ends. The CDR3 has 14 amino acids. CDR3 residues: CASSVVPEGQPQHF. The CDR3 DNA reads TGTGCCAGCAGCGTAGTCCCGGAGGGACAGCCCCAGCATTTT.

The rearrangement joins TRBV7-6 to TRBJ2-3; perhaps D is TRBD1 or TRBD2 (6 bases each). The CDR3 length is 19 residues. V was cut by 2 bases and J by 0 bases, with 21 bases left in between. Per germline, CDR1 SGHVS and CDR2 FNYEAQ. The CDR3, as DNA: TGTGCCAGCAGCTTATTCGGGGGCGCGCGCGGGGCTAGCACAGATACGCAGTATTTT. The encoded protein is CASSLFGGARGASTDTQYF. The full variable domain, rest sourced from reference TRBV7-6 and TRBJ2-3, is GAGVSQSPRYKVTKRGQDVALRCDPISGHVSLYWYRQALGQGPEFLTYFNYEAQQDKSGLPNDRFSAERPEGSISTLTIQRTEQRDSAMYRCASSLFGGARGASTDTQYFGPGTRLTVL.

The V call is TRBV28, the J call TRBJ1-2; D not certain. Trimming took 7 bases from V and 2 from J, leaving 11 bases between them. Germline CDR1 MDHEN, CDR2 SYDVKM. The CDR3 covers 13 residues. The CDR3: CASIRAENYGYTF. CDR3 in DNA: TGTGCCAGCATAAGAGCGGAGAACTATGGCTACACCTTC.

The rearrangement uses TRBV25-1 and TRBJ2-3; the D is unclear. The V and J ends lost 2 bases and 1 base respectively, with 10 bases between them. Germline V gene data show CDR1 as MGHDK and CDR2 as SYGVNS. The CDR3 sequence is 15 residues long. In DNA form, the CDR3 reads TGTGCCAGCAGTGAACTGTCGGCTGGCACAGATACGCAGTATTTT. It translates to CASSELSAGTDTQYF.

This chain uses TRBV7-9 with TRBJ2-1; D might be TRBD2 (6 bases). This CDR3 region has 14 residues. Trimming took 1 base from V and 9 from J, leaving 13 bases between them. Germline V CDR1 and CDR2: SEHNR, FQNEAQ (reference sequence). The CDR3 sequence: CASSLVGGTVEQFF. In DNA form, the CDR3 reads TGTGCCAGCAGCTTAGTGGGCGGGACGGTTGAGCAGTTCTTC.

The chain employs TRBV5-4 and TRBJ1-4; D not certain. The CDR3 has 14 amino acids. Germline V gene lookup returns CDR1 SGHNT and CDR2 YYREEE (reference sequence). The ends were cut back, 4 bases at V and 0 bases at J, with 7 bases in the middle. The CDR3 bases are TGTGCCAGCAGCGATTTCCCAACTAATGAAAAACTGTTTTTT. This translates into CASSDFPTNEKLFF.

The V call is TRBV18, the J call TRBJ2-1; D is uncertain. The germline V and J ends were trimmed by 0 bases and 4 bases, with 10 bases remaining between them. Germline V lookup: CDR1 KGHSH, CDR2 LQKENI. This CDR3 spans 15 amino acids. CDR3 protein: CASSPPGFPYNEQFF. For the CDR3, the DNA is TGTGCCAGCTCACCACCAGGGTTCCCTTACAATGAGCAGTTCTTC.